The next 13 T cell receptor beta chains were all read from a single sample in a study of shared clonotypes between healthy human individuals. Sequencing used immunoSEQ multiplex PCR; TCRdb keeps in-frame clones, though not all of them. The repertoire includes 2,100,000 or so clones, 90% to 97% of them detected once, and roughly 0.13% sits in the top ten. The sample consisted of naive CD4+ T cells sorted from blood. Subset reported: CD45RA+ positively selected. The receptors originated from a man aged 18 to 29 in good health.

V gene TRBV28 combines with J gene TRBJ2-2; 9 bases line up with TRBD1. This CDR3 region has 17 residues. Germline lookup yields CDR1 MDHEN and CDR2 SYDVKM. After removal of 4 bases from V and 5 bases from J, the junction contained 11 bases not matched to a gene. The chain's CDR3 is CASSSPPGQGSTGELFF. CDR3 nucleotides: TGTGCCAGCAGTTCCCCCCCGGGACAGGGTTCAACCGGGGAGCTGTTTTTT.

The CDR3: CASRRTGALYGYTF. The CDR3 region has the DNA TGTGCCAGCAGGCGGACAGGGGCTTTATATGGCTACACCTTC. The gene calls are TRBV5-6 and TRBJ1-2; TRBD1 matches at 9 bases. The junction had 7 bases not matched to a gene; V was cut back by 5 bases and J by 5 bases. This CDR3 is built from 14 residues. From germline, CDR1 is SGHDT and CDR2 YYEEEE. The complete variable domain, with remaining parts taken from reference TRBV5-6 and TRBJ1-2, reads DAGVTQSPTHLIKTRGQQVTLRCSPKSGHDTVSWYQQALGQGPQFIFQYYEEEERQRGNFPDRFSGHQFPNYSSELNVNALLLGDSALYLCASRRTGALYGYTFGSGTRLTVV.

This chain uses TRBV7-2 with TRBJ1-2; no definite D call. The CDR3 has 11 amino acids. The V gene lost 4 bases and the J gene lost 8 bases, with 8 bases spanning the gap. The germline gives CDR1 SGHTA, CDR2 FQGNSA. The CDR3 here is CASSSWQGYTF. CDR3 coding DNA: TGTGCCAGCAGCTCATGGCAAGGCTACACCTTC.

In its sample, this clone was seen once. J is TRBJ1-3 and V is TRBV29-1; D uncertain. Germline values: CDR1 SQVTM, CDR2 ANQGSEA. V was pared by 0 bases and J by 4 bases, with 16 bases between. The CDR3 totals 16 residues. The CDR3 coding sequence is TGCAGCGTTGAAGATAAAACCCTAAGGTTGGGAAACACCATATATTTT. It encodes CSVEDKTLRLGNTIYF.

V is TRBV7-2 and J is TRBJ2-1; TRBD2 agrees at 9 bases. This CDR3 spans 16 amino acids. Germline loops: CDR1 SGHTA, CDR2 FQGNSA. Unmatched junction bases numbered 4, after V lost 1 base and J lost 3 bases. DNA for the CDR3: TGTGCCAGCAGCTTAGGAGGTAGCGGGGGCTACAATGAGCAGTTCTTC. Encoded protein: CASSLGGSGGYNEQFF.

CDR3 nucleotides: TGTGCCACAAAGAATGGGACAGGGGGCTACGAGCAGTACTTC. Translating it yields CATKNGTGGYEQYF. V and J are TRBV10-3 and TRBJ2-7, with 11 bases fitting TRBD1. The CDR3 spans 14 residues. In germline, CDR1 is ENHRY, CDR2 SYGVKD. J lost 3 bases, V lost 10 bases, and 8 bases had no gene match.

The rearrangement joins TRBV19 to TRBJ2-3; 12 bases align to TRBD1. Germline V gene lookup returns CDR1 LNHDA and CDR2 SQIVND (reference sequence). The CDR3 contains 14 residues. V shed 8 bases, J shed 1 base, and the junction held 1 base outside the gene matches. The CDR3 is CASGTGGRTDTQYF. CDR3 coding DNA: TGTGCCAGTGGGACAGGGGGCCGCACAGATACGCAGTATTTT.

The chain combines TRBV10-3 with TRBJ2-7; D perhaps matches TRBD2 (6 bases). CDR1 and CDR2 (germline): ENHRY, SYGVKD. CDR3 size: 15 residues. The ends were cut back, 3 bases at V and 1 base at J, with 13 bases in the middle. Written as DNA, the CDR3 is TGTGCCATCAGTGAAACAACGGGAGCTTCCTACGAGCAGTACTTC. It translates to CAISETTGASYEQYF.

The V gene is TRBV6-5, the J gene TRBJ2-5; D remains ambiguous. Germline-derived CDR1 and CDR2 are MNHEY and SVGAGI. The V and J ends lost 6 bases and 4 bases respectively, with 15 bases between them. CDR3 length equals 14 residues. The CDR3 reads CASRRTVQGETQYF. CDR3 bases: TGTGCCAGCAGACGGACGGTCCAAGGAGAGACCCAGTACTTC.

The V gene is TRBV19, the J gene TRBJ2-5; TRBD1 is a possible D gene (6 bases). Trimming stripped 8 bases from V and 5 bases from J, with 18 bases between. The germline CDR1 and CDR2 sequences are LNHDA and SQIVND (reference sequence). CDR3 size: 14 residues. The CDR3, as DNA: TGTGCCAGTGCCTCGCGAGGGGGTTCGGAGACCCAGTACTTC. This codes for CASASRGGSETQYF.

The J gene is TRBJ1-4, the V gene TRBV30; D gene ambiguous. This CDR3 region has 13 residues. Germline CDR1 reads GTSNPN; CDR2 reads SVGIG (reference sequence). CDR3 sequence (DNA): TGTGTTGGGAATTACGGTTCTAATGAAAAACTGTTTTTT. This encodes CVGNYGSNEKLFF.

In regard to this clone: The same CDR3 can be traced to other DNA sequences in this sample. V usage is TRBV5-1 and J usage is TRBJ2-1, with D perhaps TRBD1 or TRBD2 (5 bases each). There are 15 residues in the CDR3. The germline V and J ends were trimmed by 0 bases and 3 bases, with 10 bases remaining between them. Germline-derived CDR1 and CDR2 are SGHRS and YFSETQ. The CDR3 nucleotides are TGCGCCAGCAGCTTGGTCGGGGCCAGCTACAATGAGCAGTTCTTC. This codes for CASSLVGASYNEQFF.

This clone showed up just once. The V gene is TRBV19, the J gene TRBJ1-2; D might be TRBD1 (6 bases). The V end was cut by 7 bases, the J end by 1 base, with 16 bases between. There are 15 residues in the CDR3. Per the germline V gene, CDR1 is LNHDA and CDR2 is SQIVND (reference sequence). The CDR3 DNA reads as TGTGCCAGTACCGAGACAGGCGTTAGTAACTATGGCTACACCTTC. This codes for CASTETGVSNYGYTF.